The clone carrying this TCR beta chain was picked up a small number of times. This entry belongs to a study of control samples from healthy donors and cancer patients. Germline CDR1 reads SGHKS; CDR2 reads YYEKEE (reference sequence). J lost 3 bases, V lost 1 base, and 4 bases had no gene match. This CDR3 spans 16 amino acids. Some clones are missing from TCRdb's copy, which holds only in-frame ones; the method was immunoSEQ multiplex PCR. This sample has about 100,000 clones, with around 89% found just once. The receptor was derived from a young man in good health. V and J are TRBV5-5 and TRBJ2-5, with 12 bases lining up with TRBD2. Sequencing was done on a sample of blood. The CDR3 nucleotides read TGTGCCAGCAGCTTGACCAGGACTAGCGGGGAAGAGACCCAGTACTTC. Its protein product is CASSLTRTSGEETQYF.